The 20 T cell receptor beta chains in this list originate from one sample, sequenced in a study of T cell responses to AZD1222 COVID-19 vaccine. Sequencing used immunoSEQ multiplex PCR; TCRdb keeps in-frame clones, though not all of them. The sample contains 170,000 or so clones, roughly 88% of which appear only once. The specimen was peripheral blood, collected 28 days after the second AZD1222 dose. Receptors were obtained from an adult who received the AZD1222 COVID-19 vaccine.

The J gene is TRBJ1-1, the V gene TRBV19; 7 positions match TRBD1. Germline assignment: CDR1 LNHDA and CDR2 SQIVND (reference sequence). The CDR3 runs 16 residues. Trimming at V came to 6 bases and at J to 1 base, leaving 11 bases not matched to a gene. CDR3 nucleotide sequence: TGTGCCAGTAGGGCCATCTCAGGGGGACCGAACACTGAAGCTTTCTTT. Translating it yields CASRAISGGPNTEAFF.

V gene TRBV6-2 or TRBV6-3 combines with J gene TRBJ1-6, with D possibly matching TRBD1 (6 bases). CDR3 size: 16 residues. Germline loops: CDR1 MNHEY, CDR2 SVGEGT. The V gene lost 2 bases and the J gene lost 4 bases, with 12 bases spanning the gap. CDR3 sequence: CASSYASGAYNSPLHF. The DNA for the CDR3 is TGTGCCAGCAGTTACGCTTCAGGGGCGTATAATTCACCCCTCCACTTT.

A single count supports this clone. The chain is built from TRBV21-1 and TRBJ2-5. TRBV21-1 is recorded as a pseudogene. The CDR3 runs 16 residues. The CDR3 is CASSPPPDRTGETQYF. In DNA form, the CDR3 reads TGTGCCAGCAGCCCACCCCCGGACCGAACTGGGGAGACCCAGTACTTC.

The chain employs TRBV10-1 and TRBJ2-1; 11 bases agree with TRBD2. CDR3 length: 16 residues. Germline CDR1 reads WNHNN; CDR2 reads SYGVQD (reference sequence). V shed 2 bases and J 7 bases; nucleotides not matched to a gene: 7. CDR3 nucleotides: TGCGCCAGCAGTGAGCGACTAGCGGGGAAAGGGAATGAGCAGTTCTTC. Residues: CASSERLAGKGNEQFF.

The V call is TRBV6-2 or TRBV6-3, the J call TRBJ1-1; no clear D. The CDR3 spans 13 residues. V lost 4 bases and J lost 2, with 8 bases in between. Looked up from germline, CDR1 is MNHEY and CDR2 is SVGEGT. The CDR3 reads CASSSDLNTEAFF. CDR3 coding DNA: TGTGCCAGCAGTTCGGACCTTAACACTGAAGCTTTCTTT.

V is TRBV7-2 and J is TRBJ2-7; D unclear. Germline CDR1 is SGHTA and CDR2 is FQGNSA. The CDR3 is made up of 11 amino acids. With 5 bases removed from V and 3 bases from J, the gap between germline ends came to 5 bases. The CDR3 is CASSALYEQYF. Here the CDR3 DNA reads TGTGCCAGCAGCGCTCTCTACGAGCAGTACTTC.

This chain connects TRBV13 to TRBJ2-7; the match to TRBD1 covers 7 bases. CDR3 size: 14 residues. V shed 5 bases and J 4 bases; nucleotides not matched to a gene: 8. The V gene's germline CDR1 is PRHDT and CDR2 FYEKMQ (reference sequence). CDR3 in amino acids: CASSRNRGGYEQYF. CDR3 DNA: TGTGCCAGCAGCCGAAACAGGGGCGGGTACGAGCAGTACTTC.

The V call is TRBV4-2, the J call TRBJ2-7; tentative D call: TRBD1 (5 bases). The germline V gene encodes CDR1 LGHNA and CDR2 YNFKEQ. V lost 0 bases, J lost 0 bases, and 9 bases lay in between. This CDR3 has 15 residues. CDR3 sequence: CASSQDHQGSYEQYF. In DNA form, the CDR3 reads TGTGCCAGCAGCCAAGATCACCAGGGCTCCTACGAGCAGTACTTC.

This chain uses TRBV28 with TRBJ2-2; either TRBD1 or TRBD2 may fit D (5 bases each). The CDR3 length is 16 residues. Germline CDR1 reads MDHEN; CDR2 reads SYDVKM. V was shortened by 2 bases and J by 4 bases, with 14 bases between the two germline ends. CDR3 sequence: CASSLTGGTGTGELFF. The CDR3, as DNA: TGTGCCAGCAGTTTAACTGGGGGAACCGGCACCGGGGAGCTGTTTTTT. Together with reference TRBV28 and TRBJ2-2, the CDR3 gives the full variable domain: DVKVTQSSRYLVKRTGEKVFLECVQDMDHENMFWYRQDPGLGLRLIYFSYDVKMKEKGDIPEGYSVSREKKERFSLILESASTNQTSMYLCASSLTGGTGTGELFFGEGSRLTVL.

This clone was seen once. The chain recombines TRBV9 with TRBJ2-3, with D perhaps matching TRBD2 (7 bases). The V gene lost 0 bases and the J gene lost 5 bases, with 22 bases spanning the gap. The germline gives CDR1 SGDLS, CDR2 YYNGEE. The CDR3 has 18 residues. The CDR3 loop reads CASSVDFVYGGGLDTQYF. CDR3 DNA sequence: TGTGCCAGCAGCGTAGACTTTGTTTATGGGGGGGGCTTAGATACGCAGTATTTT.

This chain links TRBV28 with TRBJ1-3, with D maybe TRBD1 (6 bases). Germline CDR1 is MDHEN and CDR2 is SYDVKM. There are 15 residues in the CDR3. V lost 6 bases to trimming and J lost 3 bases, with 15 bases between them. DNA for the CDR3: TGTGCCAGCAGGTCATCAGGGGCAATTGGAAACACCATATATTTT. Translating gives CASRSSGAIGNTIYF.

This clone is a singleton in its sample. The V call is TRBV30, the J call TRBJ2-3; D unclear. The CDR3 has 11 amino acids. V shed 0 bases and J shed 6 bases, with 4 bases lying between them. The V gene's germline CDR1 is GTSNPN and CDR2 SVGIG (reference sequence). The CDR3 nucleotides read TGTGCCTGGAGTGTAAAGGATACGCAGTATTTT. It translates to CAWSVKDTQYF.

The CDR3 region has the DNA TGTGCCAGCTCACCTACAGGGGCCATCTCCTACGAGCAGTACTTC. Translation: CASSPTGAISYEQYF. The chain uses TRBV18 and TRBJ2-7, with TRBD1 matching 7 bases. V lost 3 bases to trimming and J lost 0 bases; unmatched junction nucleotides: 5. Germline V CDR1 and CDR2: KGHSH, LQKENI. This CDR3 is built from 15 residues.

The chain links TRBV9 to TRBJ1-1; D is undetermined. The CDR3 runs to 12 residues. CDR1 is SGDLS and CDR2 is YYNGEE in the germline V gene. The ends were cut back, 5 bases at V and 3 bases at J, with 8 bases in the middle. The CDR3 DNA follows: TGTGCCAGCAGAACTAGGGACACTGAAGCTTTCTTT. Its protein product is CASRTRDTEAFF.

V gene TRBV11-2 combines with J gene TRBJ2-2; TRBD2 agrees at 13 bases. Germline loops: CDR1 SGHAT, CDR2 FQNNGV. With 3 bases clipped from V and 1 base from J, the junction kept 5 bases outside the gene matches. The CDR3 runs to 18 residues. This chain's CDR3 is CASSFRTSGGLNTGELFF. Written as DNA, the CDR3 is TGTGCCAGCAGCTTTCGGACTAGCGGGGGCCTGAACACCGGGGAGCTGTTTTTT. The complete variable domain, with remaining parts taken from reference TRBV11-2 and TRBJ2-2, reads EAGVAQSPRYKIIEKRQSVAFWCNPISGHATLYWYQQILGQGPKLLIQFQNNGVVDDSQLPKDRFSAERLKGVDSTLKIQPAKLEDSAVYLCASSFRTSGGLNTGELFFGEGSRLTVL.

V usage is TRBV7-8 and J usage is TRBJ2-2; TRBD2 is a possible D gene (5 bases). This CDR3 has 17 residues. Trimming took 2 bases from V and 6 from J, leaving 19 bases between them. Germline-derived CDR1 and CDR2 are SGHVS and FQNEAQ. The CDR3 here is CASSLRPGSRNSGELFF. The CDR3, as DNA: TGTGCCAGCAGCTTAAGGCCGGGATCACGGAATTCCGGGGAGCTGTTTTTT.

V and J are TRBV7-2 and TRBJ1-4, with a possible D match to TRBD1 (6 bases). The ends were cut back, 4 bases at V and 8 bases at J, with 17 bases in the middle. The V gene's germline CDR1 is SGHTA and CDR2 FQGNSA. The CDR3 is 15 amino acids. The CDR3 sequence: CASSSRAGAREKLFF. The CDR3, as DNA: TGTGCCAGCAGCTCTCGGGCGGGGGCACGGGAAAAACTGTTTTTT.

The chain is built from TRBV7-2 and TRBJ2-7, with 9 bases that match TRBD1. CDR1 and CDR2 (germline): SGHTA, FQGNSA. The CDR3 contains 17 residues. Trimming took 6 bases from V and 2 from J; bases not matched to a gene: 14. The CDR3 DNA sequence: TGTGCCAGCAGTTCAGCAGGGACAGGGCGAGGGGCCTACGAGCAGTACTTC. This gives the protein CASSSAGTGRGAYEQYF. The full variable domain, in which reference TRBV7-2 and TRBJ2-7 provide the parts outside the CDR3, is GAGVSQSPSNKVTEKGKDVELRCDPISGHTALYWYRQSLGQGLEFLIYFQGNSAPDKSGLPSDRFSAERTGGSVSTLTIQRTQQEDSAVYLCASSSAGTGRGAYEQYFGPGTRLTVT.

Only a few counts were recorded for this clone. The V call is TRBV21-1, the J call TRBJ2-7; the listed D gene, TRBD2, was not tested against the DNA. TRBV21-1 is a documented pseudogene. The CDR3 spans 16 residues. DNA of the CDR3: TGTGCCAGCAGCAAAGCGGATAGCGGGGGAGTCTACGAGCAGTACTTC. This codes for CASSKADSGGVYEQYF.

This rearrangement joins TRBV9 to TRBJ2-2; D may be TRBD2 (5 bases). The CDR3 runs 15 residues. With 3 bases removed from V and 1 base from J, the gap between germline ends came to 10 bases. Germline CDR1 is SGDLS and CDR2 is YYNGEE. The CDR3 sequence is CASSAALGNTGELFF. Here the CDR3 DNA reads TGTGCCAGCAGCGCCGCACTAGGGAACACCGGGGAGCTGTTTTTT.